This TCR beta chain was sequenced during a study of response to subunit inactivated influenza vaccine. Whole-study results and caveats: New T cells are recruited in small numbers by each seasonal influenza vaccination, according to the authors' suggestion.

In the case of this clonotype: Its cognate antigen is unknown.

CDR1 and CDR2 from the germline V gene are LGHNA and YSLEER. Germline trimming cut 1 base from V and 11 bases from J; bases unmatched to any gene: 8. The CDR3 has 15 residues. Via MiXCR, TCRdb re-called the RT-PCR reads, giving one row per CDR3 protein. The sample contains hundreds of thousands of distinct CDR3 sequences, 6.5% to 8% of which appear only once. This receptor was taken from a man between 50 and 69 years old who received an inactivated influenza vaccine. The chain is built from TRBV4-3 and TRBJ2-1; 10 bases map to TRBD2. The material was PBMCs from blood, obtained around 2 years after vaccination. Written as DNA, the CDR3 is TGCGCCAGCAGCCAAGTACTAGCGGGATGGGGTAAGCAGTTCTTC. Amino acids: CASSQVLAGWGKQFF.